This T cell receptor (beta chain) was identified in a study of beta chain features in type 1 diabetes. Across the study: Researchers looked at roughly 110 million sorted cells across all samples.

CDR3 length equals 14 residues. Losses at the gene ends were 6 bases for V and 5 bases for J; bases not matched to a gene: 6. Looked up from germline, CDR1 is MGHRA and CDR2 is YSYEKL. General study points: In all four CD4+ subsets, TCRB CDR3 length was significantly, moderately reduced in type 1 diabetes.

All of the isolated RNA was reverse transcribed, so expressed TCRB transcripts were sequenced. Here immunoSEQ multiplex PCR was the method, and the copy in TCRdb shows in-frame clones only, minus some. The data contain some 290,000 clones, roughly 24% of them singletons. On this clone: The antigen remains undetermined.

The sample comprised naive CD4+ T cells from blood. The genes are TRBV4-1 and TRBJ1-4; the match to TRBD1 covers 7 bases. The sequence derives from a woman in her 30s with type 1 diabetes. DNA of the CDR3: TGCGCCAGCAGGGAGGTGACAGGGAATGAAAAACTGTTTTTT. Translation gives CASREVTGNEKLFF.